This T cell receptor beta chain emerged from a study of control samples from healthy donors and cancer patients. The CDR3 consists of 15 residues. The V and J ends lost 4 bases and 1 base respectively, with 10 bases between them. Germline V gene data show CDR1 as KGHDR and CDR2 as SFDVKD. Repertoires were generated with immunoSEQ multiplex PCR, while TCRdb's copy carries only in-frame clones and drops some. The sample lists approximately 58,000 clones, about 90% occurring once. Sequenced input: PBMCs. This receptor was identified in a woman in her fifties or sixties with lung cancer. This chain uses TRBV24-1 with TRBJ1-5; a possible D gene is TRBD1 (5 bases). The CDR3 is CATSDTRDSNQPQHF. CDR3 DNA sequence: TGTGCCACCAGTGACACCCGGGACAGCAATCAGCCCCAGCATTTT.